This TCR beta chain was sequenced during a study of identical twins. Each CDR3 protein gets one entry after TCRdb re-called the 5' RACE reads with MiXCR. The table lists 1.5 million to 2 million distinct CDR3 sequences, around 33% of them singletons. Germline CDR1 is SNHLY and CDR2 is FYNNEI. CDR3 length: 15 residues. Concerning this clonotype: As yet, its antigen is unknown. The junction does not match germline at one end; this may be a read error.

General observations from the study: Abundant beta clonotypes from cord blood bore fewer insertions; memory repertoires lacked this pattern.

The chain recombines TRBV2 with TRBJ2-5; no reliable D call. This sequence originates from a newborn girl in good health. Sequencing input: cord blood. CDR3 DNA: TGTGCCGGCAGTGAAATGCGCCGGGCACAAGAGACCCAGTACTTC. Its translation is CAGSEMRRAQETQYF.